Following are 19 T cell receptor beta chains from one sample sequenced in a study of T cells after yellow fever vaccination. TCRdb itself ran the 5' RACE reads through MiXCR, one entry per CDR3 protein. The sample includes nearly 350,000 distinct CDR3 sequences, roughly 8.4% seen only once; the top ten take 17%. The sequencing used PBMCs, collected about 49 days after the first yellow fever vaccination. The origin of the receptors is a young man who received the YFV17D yellow fever vaccine.

This clonotype was seen ten or more times. The chain is built from TRBV7-2 and TRBJ2-7; the D gene is possibly TRBD1 (5 bases). This CDR3 comprises 14 residues. V gave up 5 bases and J gave up 2 bases, with 13 bases separating them. Germline V gives CDR1 SGHTA, CDR2 FQGNSA. CDR3 DNA: TGTGCCAGCAGCACCTTCGACAGACCCTACGAGCAGTACTTC. Translation: CASSTFDRPYEQYF.

Here the CDR3 reads CASSLLGVGVQETQYF. Written as DNA, the CDR3 is TGCGCCAGCAGCCTCCTTGGGGTCGGAGTCCAAGAGACCCAGTACTTC. The chain couples TRBV5-1 to TRBJ2-5, with no clear D. The CDR3 runs to 16 residues. Deletions cut 4 bases from V and 1 base from J, with 17 bases between. The germline V gene has CDR1 SGHRS and CDR2 YFSETQ.

The rearrangement joins TRBV7-6 to TRBJ2-1; D not resolved. V shed 5 bases and J shed 8 bases, with 16 bases lying between them. Looked up from germline, CDR1 is SGHVS and CDR2 is FNYEAQ. The CDR3 extends over 14 amino acids. The CDR3 loop is CASSTGLPGHEQFF. The CDR3 nucleotides read TGTGCCAGCAGCACGGGCCTACCTGGCCATGAGCAGTTCTTC.

This rearrangement joins TRBV7-9 to TRBJ1-1; D is possibly TRBD1 (5 bases). CDR3 length equals 16 residues. Per the germline V gene, CDR1 is SEHNR and CDR2 is FQNEAQ (reference sequence). V dropped 4 bases and J dropped 0 bases, with 15 bases sitting between them. CDR3: CASSYLTGRLNTEAFF. The CDR3 nucleotides read TGTGCCAGCAGCTACCTTACAGGACGGTTGAACACTGAAGCTTTCTTT.

The chain recombines TRBV5-6 with TRBJ2-1; TRBD2 aligns across 15 bases. The V segment lost 4 bases and the J segment 6 bases; nucleotides outside the gene matches: 8. From germline, CDR1 is SGHDT and CDR2 YYEEEE. The CDR3 is 17 residues long. The CDR3 loop is CASSLRTSGGAPNEQFF. As DNA, the CDR3 is TGTGCCAGCAGCCTTCGGACTAGCGGGGGGGCCCCCAATGAGCAGTTCTTC.

The chain combines TRBV6-1 with TRBJ2-2, with 7 bases aligning to TRBD2. The ends lost 10 bases at V and 0 bases at J; junction bases unmatched: 8. This CDR3 is 15 amino acids long. Germline assignment: CDR1 MNHNS and CDR2 SASEGT. CDR3 residues: CATFGGGSNTGELFF. For the CDR3, the DNA is TGTGCCACTTTCGGCGGGGGATCGAACACCGGGGAGCTGTTTTTT.

This clonotype occurred a few times. CDR3: CASSIYGTIYEQYF. The CDR3 nucleotides are TGTGCCAGCAGCATTTACGGTACGATCTACGAGCAGTACTTC. The genes are TRBV7-2 and TRBJ2-7; no reliable D call. Germline V gives CDR1 SGHTA, CDR2 FQGNSA. V shed 5 bases and J shed 3 bases, with 14 bases lying between them. There are 14 residues in the CDR3.

This clonotype came up a few times. J is TRBJ1-2 and V is TRBV6-2 or TRBV6-3; TRBD1 might be the D (5 bases). V was cut by 8 bases and J by 8 bases, with 15 bases left in between. The CDR3 consists of 12 residues. Germline V gives CDR1 MNHEY, CDR2 SVGEGT. CDR3 region: CASALPGDGYTF. The CDR3 DNA reads TGTGCCAGCGCTCTACCGGGGGACGGCTACACCTTC.

This clonotype has just a few counts. The chain recombines TRBV12-3 or TRBV12-4 with TRBJ2-3; a possible D gene is TRBD1 (5 bases). The CDR3 is 14 residues long. V lost 8 bases to trimming and J lost 0 bases, with 12 bases between them. CDR3 nucleotides: TGTGCCAGCGTAACAGGAATAAGCACAGATACGCAGTATTTT. This codes for CASVTGISTDTQYF.

This clonotype appeared a few times. The rearrangement joins TRBV11-2 to TRBJ2-3; D is undetermined. The V gene lost 5 bases and the J gene lost 1 base, with 7 bases spanning the gap. This CDR3 spans 13 amino acids. The germline V gene has CDR1 SGHAT and CDR2 FQNNGV. CDR3 in DNA: TGTGCCAGCAGCCGCATTGGCACAGATACGCAGTATTTT. Protein product: CASSRIGTDTQYF.

V gene TRBV5-1 combines with J gene TRBJ2-1; TRBD1 might be the D (6 bases). Trimming pared 1 base from V and 5 bases from J, leaving 10 bases between. Germline-derived CDR1 and CDR2 are SGHRS and YFSETQ. The CDR3 is 14 amino acids. DNA of the CDR3: TGCGCCAGCAGCTTGATGGGGGCGGACAATGAGCAGTTCTTC. It codes for CASSLMGADNEQFF.

There are a few counts of this clonotype. V gene TRBV12-3 or TRBV12-4 combines with J gene TRBJ2-5; possible D gene TRBD2, 5 bases. V was clipped by 5 bases and J by 5 bases, with 15 bases between them. This CDR3 is built from 14 residues. For the CDR3, the DNA is TGTGCCAGCAGTCTCCGGGGAACTAGGGAGACCCAGTACTTC. It translates to CASSLRGTRETQYF.

The chain carries TRBV10-3 and TRBJ1-1; tentatively, D is TRBD1 (6 bases). Germline CDR1 and CDR2: ENHRY and SYGVKD. V gave up 3 bases and J gave up 2 bases, with 16 bases separating them. The CDR3 runs 16 residues. The CDR3 loop reads CAISDWGAGRNTEAFF. As DNA, the CDR3 is TGTGCCATCAGTGATTGGGGGGCGGGAAGAAACACTGAAGCTTTCTTT.

This clonotype was seen a few times. The J gene is TRBJ1-1, the V gene TRBV12-3 or TRBV12-4, with 9 bases lining up with TRBD1. The length of the CDR3 is 15 residues. J lost 5 bases, V lost 3 bases, and 7 bases had no gene match. CDR3 DNA sequence: TGTGCCAGCAGTTTTACCGGGACAGGGTTAACTGAAGCTTTCTTT. This codes for CASSFTGTGLTEAFF.

The rearrangement uses TRBV4-1 and TRBJ1-5, with unresolved D. The V gene lost 3 bases and the J gene lost 6 bases, with 15 bases spanning the gap. Germline assignment: CDR1 MGHRA and CDR2 YSYEKL. The CDR3 has 15 amino acids. The CDR3, as DNA: TGCGCCAGCAGCCAGCACCTGGGAGGAGCTCAGCCCCAGCATTTT. The encoded protein is CASSQHLGGAQPQHF.

The CDR3 loop is CASSLIGTGELGTEAFF. As DNA, the CDR3 is TGTGCCAGCAGCTTGATAGGGACAGGGGAGTTGGGCACTGAAGCTTTCTTT. The rearrangement joins TRBV7-9 to TRBJ1-1; TRBD1 aligns across 10 bases. This CDR3 contains 17 residues. V shed 3 bases, J shed 4 bases, and the junction held 11 bases outside the gene matches. The germline V gene encodes CDR1 SEHNR and CDR2 FQNEAQ (reference sequence).

This clonotype was found many times. CDR3: CASSLDTTSTDTQYF. As DNA, the CDR3 is TGTGCCAGCAGCCTGGACACAACTAGCACAGATACGCAGTATTTT. This chain uses TRBV6-5 with TRBJ2-3, with D perhaps matching TRBD1 (5 bases). V shed 6 bases and J shed 0 bases, with 13 bases lying between them. The CDR3 consists of 15 residues. In germline, CDR1 is MNHEY, CDR2 SVGAGI.

This clonotype showed up just a few times. V and J are TRBV20-1 and TRBJ1-2; TRBD1 matches at 8 bases. The J segment lost 0 bases and the V segment lost 6 bases, leaving 12 bases of the junction unmatched. Germline CDR1 reads DFQATT; CDR2 reads SNEGSKA (reference sequence). This CDR3 region has 16 residues. DNA for the CDR3: TGCAGTGCGATTACCCCCGGGACAGGAACTAACTATGGCTACACCTTC. It codes for CSAITPGTGTNYGYTF.

The gene calls are TRBV5-4 and TRBJ2-2; TRBD2 might be the D (6 bases). CDR1 and CDR2 (germline): SGHNT, YYREEE (reference sequence). Trimming left V 4 bases short and J 3 bases short, with 16 bases between. The CDR3 spans 16 residues. For the CDR3, the DNA is TGTGCCAGCAGCCCGGGACTGCCGACGGACACCGGGGAGCTGTTTTTT. The encoded protein is CASSPGLPTDTGELFF.